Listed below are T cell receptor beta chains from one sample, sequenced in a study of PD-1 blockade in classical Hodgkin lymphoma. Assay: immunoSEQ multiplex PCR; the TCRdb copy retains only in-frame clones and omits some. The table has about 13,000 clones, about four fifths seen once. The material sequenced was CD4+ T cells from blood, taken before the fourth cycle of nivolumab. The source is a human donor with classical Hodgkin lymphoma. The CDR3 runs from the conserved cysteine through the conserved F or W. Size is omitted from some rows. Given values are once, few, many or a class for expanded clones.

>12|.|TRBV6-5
CASSYKGYGYTF
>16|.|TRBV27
CASSLLPGQGVYEQYF
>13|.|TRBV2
CASMAESTDTQYF
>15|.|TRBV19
CASSLTWGLGNIQYF
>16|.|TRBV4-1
CASSQPFRGTNEKLFF
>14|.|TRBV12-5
CASGLTGAYNEQFF
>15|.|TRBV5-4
CASSLGREGQGKRFF
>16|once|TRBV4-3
CASSQGGTGTSDTQYF
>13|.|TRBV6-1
CASISGHLYGYTF
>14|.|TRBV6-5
CASSYSRTGPGYTF
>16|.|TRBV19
CASSITPGSGANVLTF
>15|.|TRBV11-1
CASSLLFELGGELFF
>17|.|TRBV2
CASSEASGAAGANVLTF
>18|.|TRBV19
CASSRFPGLAMSYNEQFF
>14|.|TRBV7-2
CASSLDRQTGPWHF
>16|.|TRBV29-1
CSVERRNRGGSYEQYF
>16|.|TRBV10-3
CAISDPGGRVIYGYTF
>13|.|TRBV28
CASSGSGRNEQFF
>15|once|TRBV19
CASSIVQGAPDTQYF
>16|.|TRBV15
CATSRAATGFSYEQYF
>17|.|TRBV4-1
CASSHFFVHGANEKLFF
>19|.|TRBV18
CASSPPDRPVLSGANVLTF
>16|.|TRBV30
CAWSVLGTGINSPLHF
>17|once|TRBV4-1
CASSQGSLAGGQNEQFF
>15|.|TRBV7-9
CASSPGQTANTEAFF
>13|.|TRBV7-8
CASSSGHRETQYF
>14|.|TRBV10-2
CASSEPTTNEKLFF
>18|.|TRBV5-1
CASSHTPGLAGGKETQYF
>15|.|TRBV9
CASSVGPSGYNEQFF
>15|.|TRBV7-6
CASSLDSNRYNEQFF
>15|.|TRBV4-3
CASSQAWTGGYEQYF
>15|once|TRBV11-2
CASSIDRHSGNTIYF
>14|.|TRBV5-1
CASSGTGRGDTQYF
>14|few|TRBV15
CATSRDQENTEAFF
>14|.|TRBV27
CASSFLGGRDTQYF
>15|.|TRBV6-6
CASSPNRGDWEKLFF
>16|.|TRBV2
CASSEDGLASYNEQFF
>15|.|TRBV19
CASSIRYGAGYGYTF
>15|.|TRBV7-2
CATSWAAYLNTEAFF
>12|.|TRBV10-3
CAISRSGNTIYF
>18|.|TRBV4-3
CASSQDTPGLLEASPLHF
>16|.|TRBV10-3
CAISESRDRGVNTIYF
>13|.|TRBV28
CASSSRFGGPECF
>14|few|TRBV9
CASSVGVEDTEAFF
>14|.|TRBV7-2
CASSFQVGSNEQFF
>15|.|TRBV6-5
CASSYSSRRNEKLFF
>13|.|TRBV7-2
CASSSRQTLEAFF
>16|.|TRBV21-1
CASSSSGKPLPYEQYF
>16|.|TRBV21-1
CASSKKITGENTEAFF
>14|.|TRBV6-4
CASSEEFSGNTIYF